Only one count was recorded for the clone carrying this T cell receptor beta chain. What it binds is unknown. Only in-frame clones appear in the TCRdb table, and some are missing; sequencing was by immunoSEQ multiplex PCR. The sample holds 25,000 to 30,000 clones, approximately 86% seen once. From germline, CDR1 is SGHVS and CDR2 FNYEAQ. V trimming: 5 bases; J trimming: 3 bases; junction bases outside the gene matches: 2. The CDR3 length is 13 residues. This record comes from a study of T cells in localized non-small cell lung cancer. Study conclusions and caveats: Higher T cell density in the blood was associated with longer overall survival, whereas higher adjacent-lung clonality associated with shorter survival. Measurement of T cell clonality placed uninvolved adjacent lung highest, above the level in tumor.

This chain joins TRBV7-6 and TRBJ1-2; 8 bases are a match to TRBD1. This receptor was obtained from a male donor older than 55 with stage I lung adenocarcinoma. The source material was peripheral blood, sampled before any cancer treatment. In DNA, the CDR3 is TGTGCCAGCAGCCAGACAGGGGACTATGGCTACACCTTC. Protein sequence: CASSQTGDYGYTF.